The 20 T cell receptor beta chains in this list originate from one sample, sequenced in a study of CD8+ T cells in alopecia areata. Sequencing relied on a cDNA template that was reverse transcribed from extracted RNA. The assay was immunoSEQ multiplex PCR, and TCRdb's table has in-frame clones only and misses some. The data show 89,000 or so clones, approximately 50% seen once. The sample was NKG2D-high CD8+ T cells sorted from blood. Receptors originate from a human donor with alopecia areata.

The chain uses TRBV19 and TRBJ1-5; the D is unclear. This CDR3 region has 18 residues. V lost 0 bases and J 0 bases, leaving 15 bases between the germline ends. CDR1 is LNHDA, CDR2 SQIVND, per germline (reference sequence). The DNA of the CDR3 is TGTGCCAGTAGTATAGATGAGTGGGCGGCGGATAGCAATCAGCCCCAGCATTTT. Amino acid sequence: CASSIDEWAADSNQPQHF.

The rearrangement uses TRBV4-3 and TRBJ2-3; TRBD1 is a possible D gene (7 bases). Looked up from germline, CDR1 is LGHNA and CDR2 is YSLEER. This CDR3 contains 17 residues. V was shortened by 3 bases and J by 3 bases, with 19 bases between the two germline ends. CDR3 residues: CASSQSLDREETDTQYF. CDR3 nucleotides: TGCGCCAGCAGCCAGTCCCTAGACAGGGAGGAAACAGATACGCAGTATTTT.

The chain combines TRBV29-1 with TRBJ2-7; TRBD1 agrees at 7 bases. The CDR3 length is 15 residues. Trimming at V came to 8 bases and at J to 5 bases, leaving 18 bases not matched to a gene. The germline V gene encodes CDR1 SQVTM and CDR2 ANQGSEA. The CDR3 reads CSIRQGGFYSDEQYF. The CDR3 DNA reads as TGCAGCATTAGACAGGGCGGTTTTTATTCCGACGAGCAGTACTTC.

The CDR3 DNA is TGCGCCAGCAGCCAACTGGACAGGACGGACACTGAAGCTTTCTTT. Amino acid sequence: CASSQLDRTDTEAFF. The rearrangement links TRBV4-3 to TRBJ1-1, with TRBD1 matching over 7 bases. CDR1 LGHNA and CDR2 YSLEER come from the germline V gene. V shed 2 bases, J shed 3 bases, and the junction held 6 bases outside the gene matches. The CDR3 extends over 15 amino acids.

The chain employs TRBV27 and TRBJ1-5; a weak D match, TRBD1 (5 bases). The germline V and J ends were trimmed by 6 bases and 3 bases, with 9 bases remaining between them. The CDR3 has 13 residues. The germline CDR1 and CDR2 sequences are MNHEY and SMNVEV (reference sequence). The CDR3 sequence: CASSWDVNQPQHF. Written as DNA, the CDR3 is TGTGCCAGCAGCTGGGACGTCAATCAGCCCCAGCATTTT.

The V gene is TRBV5-6, the J gene TRBJ2-5; the D gene is possibly TRBD1 (6 bases). The CDR3 extends over 14 amino acids. V lost 4 bases and J 0 bases, leaving 10 bases between the germline ends. Germline V gene sequence: CDR1 SGHDT, CDR2 YYEEEE. CDR3 protein: CASSTGTNQETQYF. CDR3 in DNA: TGTGCCAGCAGCACCGGGACAAACCAAGAGACCCAGTACTTC.

This clone is categorized as medium-sized. J is TRBJ2-7 and V is TRBV28; 12 bases are shared with TRBD2. This CDR3 has 15 residues. From germline, CDR1 is MDHEN and CDR2 SYDVKM. J was trimmed by 6 bases and V by 4 bases; bases with no gene match: 7. CDR3 residues: CASSSRTSGISEQYF. CDR3 nucleotide sequence: TGTGCCAGCAGTTCGAGGACTAGCGGGATAAGCGAGCAGTACTTC.

V is TRBV9 and J is TRBJ2-7; 8 nucleotides match TRBD2. In germline, CDR1 is SGDLS, CDR2 YYNGEE. The V and J ends lost 0 bases and 1 base, in that order; junction bases with no gene match: 6. The CDR3 extends over 16 amino acids. CDR3 bases: TGTGCCAGCAGCGTAGGAGACGCGGGGGGATCCTACGAGCAGTACTTC. Translated: CASSVGDAGGSYEQYF.

This clone appeared a few times. V usage is TRBV28 and J usage is TRBJ1-1; D not resolved. Germline CDR1 MDHEN, CDR2 SYDVKM. The V and J ends lost 3 bases and 0 bases respectively, with 2 bases between them. The CDR3 length is 12 residues. The CDR3 protein is CASSFMNTEAFF. CDR3 in DNA: TGTGCCAGCAGTTTCATGAACACTGAAGCTTTCTTT.

Of note for this clone: The junction differs from germline at one of its ends, possibly a read error. V is TRBV4-1 and J is TRBJ2-7; TRBD1 might be the D (5 bases). Germline CDR1 reads MGHRA; CDR2 reads YSYEKL. The CDR3 length is 12 residues. CDR3 sequence (DNA): TGCGCCAGCAGCCAAGGGGAATCACCCAGGGACTTC. This translates into CASSQGESPRDF.

This chain links TRBV11-2 with TRBJ2-7; D is unresolved. The V gene's germline CDR1 is SGHAT and CDR2 FQNNGV. The CDR3 contains 12 residues. Trimming took off 0 bases at V and 7 bases at J, with 7 bases between the two ends. This CDR3 reads CASSLEVGEQYF. The CDR3 nucleotides read TGTGCCAGCAGCTTAGAAGTGGGGGAGCAGTACTTC.

The chain uses TRBV7-9 and TRBJ2-5; TRBD2 agrees at 14 bases. V dropped 4 bases and J dropped 4; count of bases not matched to a gene: 5. The CDR3 extends over 16 amino acids. CDR1 and CDR2 from the germline V gene are SEHNR and FQNEAQ (reference sequence). CDR3 sequence reads: CASSSGLAGDGETQYF. CDR3 DNA: TGTGCCAGCAGCTCGGGACTAGCGGGGGATGGAGAGACCCAGTACTTC. The full variable domain, with the rest looked up from reference TRBV7-9 and TRBJ2-5, is DTGVSQNPRHKITKRGQNVTFRCDPISEHNRLYWYRQTLGQGPEFLTYFQNEAQLEKSRLLSDRFSAERPKGSFSTLEIQRTEQGDSAMYLCASSSGLAGDGETQYFGPGTRLLVL.

This clone has only one observation. The chain links TRBV19 to TRBJ2-5, with unresolved D. V lost 5 bases and J 13 bases, leaving 14 bases between the germline ends. Germline CDR1 is LNHDA and CDR2 is SQIVND (reference sequence). The CDR3 is 11 amino acids. The CDR3: CASSELGRRYF. In DNA form, the CDR3 reads TGTGCCAGTAGTGAACTTGGCAGGAGGTACTTC.

The gene calls are TRBV4-1 and TRBJ2-2; no clear D. From germline, CDR1 is MGHRA and CDR2 YSYEKL. The V end was cut by 1 base, the J end by 4 bases, with 1 base between. This CDR3 region has 12 residues. The CDR3: CASSQGTGELFF. CDR3 sequence (DNA): TGCGCCAGCAGCCAAGGCACCGGGGAGCTGTTTTTT.

This clone was observed a handful of times. The chain links TRBV29-1 to TRBJ2-1; D is unresolved. The length of the CDR3 is 11 residues. Germline V CDR1 and CDR2: SQVTM, ANQGSEA. The V end was cut by 4 bases, the J end by 7 bases, with 8 bases between. This CDR3 reads CSVVVMNEQFF. CDR3 bases: TGCAGCGTTGTGGTCATGAATGAGCAGTTCTTC.

This chain uses TRBV9 with TRBJ2-5, with D possibly TRBD1 on 6 matching bases. Trimming pared 0 bases from V and 7 bases from J, leaving 13 bases between. Germline V lookup: CDR1 SGDLS, CDR2 YYNGEE. The CDR3 sequence is 14 residues long. The CDR3 DNA reads as TGTGCCAGCAGCGTAGCGGTGGGGGCATGGACCCAGTACTTC. It is translated as CASSVAVGAWTQYF.

V usage is TRBV28 and J usage is TRBJ2-5; the match to TRBD2 covers 9 bases. Germline V gene data show CDR1 as MDHEN and CDR2 as SYDVKM. There are 16 residues in the CDR3. V trimming: 5 bases; J trimming: 9 bases; junction bases outside the gene matches: 16. The CDR3 loop reads CASSPNPLAGGPAQYF. DNA for the CDR3: TGTGCCAGCAGTCCAAACCCTCTGGCGGGGGGGCCGGCCCAGTACTTC.

The chain employs TRBV5-1 and TRBJ1-2; 9 nucleotides align to TRBD1. The CDR3 extends over 13 amino acids. Trimming cost V 7 bases and J 8 bases; bases outside gene matches: 9. Looked up from germline, CDR1 is SGHRS and CDR2 is YFSETQ. The CDR3 DNA reads as TGCGCCAGCCGGGACAGGGAGGATAGCGGCTACACCTTC. It specifies CASRDREDSGYTF.

This clone was picked up one time. The chain carries TRBV28 and TRBJ1-2; D is possibly TRBD1 (5 bases). Germline CDR1 and CDR2: MDHEN and SYDVKM. The CDR3 is 11 residues long. Trimming left V 5 bases short and J 8 bases short, with 9 bases between. The CDR3 DNA reads TGTGCCAGCAGTGATGGGGCGGGCTACACCTTC. This translates into CASSDGAGYTF.

This clone was seen more than once but under ten times. The chain links TRBV28 to TRBJ1-4; TRBD1 aligns across 10 bases. Germline loops: CDR1 MDHEN, CDR2 SYDVKM. This CDR3 has 17 amino acids. V gave up 4 bases and J gave up 7 bases; unmatched junction bases: 12. The CDR3 DNA reads as TGTGCCAGCAGTTCTCCGGGACAGGGGCCGGAGTCTGAAAAACTGTTTTTT. Residues: CASSSPGQGPESEKLFF.